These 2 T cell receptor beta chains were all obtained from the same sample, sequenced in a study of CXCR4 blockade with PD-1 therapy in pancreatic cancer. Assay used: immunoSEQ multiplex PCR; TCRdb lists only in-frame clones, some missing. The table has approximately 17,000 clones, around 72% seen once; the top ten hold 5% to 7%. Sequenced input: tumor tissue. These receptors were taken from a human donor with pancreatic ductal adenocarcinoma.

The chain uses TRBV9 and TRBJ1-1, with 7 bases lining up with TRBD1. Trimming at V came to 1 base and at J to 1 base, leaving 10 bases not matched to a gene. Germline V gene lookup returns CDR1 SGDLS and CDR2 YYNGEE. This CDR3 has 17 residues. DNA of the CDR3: TGTGCCAGCAGCGTAACCCCGGGACAGTCGAAGAACACTGAAGCTTTCTTT. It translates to CASSVTPGQSKNTEAFF.

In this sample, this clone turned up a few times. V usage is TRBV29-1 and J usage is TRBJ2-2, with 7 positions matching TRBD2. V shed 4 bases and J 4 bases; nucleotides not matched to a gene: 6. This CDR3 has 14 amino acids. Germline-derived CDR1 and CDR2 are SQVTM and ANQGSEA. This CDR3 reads CSVGGGRSTGELFF. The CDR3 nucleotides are TGCAGCGTTGGGGGCGGGAGAAGCACCGGGGAGCTGTTTTTT.